This TCR beta chain derives from a study of T cell clones after liver transplantation. Study overall: Apart from a few HCV-positive recipients, transplants were for non-autoimmune, non-viral reasons.

The CDR3 totals 16 residues. With 3 bases removed from V and 0 bases from J, the gap between germline ends came to 12 bases. The germline gives CDR1 MNHNS, CDR2 SASEGT. Repertoires were generated with immunoSEQ multiplex PCR, while TCRdb's copy carries only in-frame clones and drops some. This sample has more than 65,000 clones; 90% occur once, and the top ten carry under 3.5%. The sample consisted of CD4+ T cells from blood, taken before liver transplant. The chain recombines TRBV6-1 with TRBJ1-5; D is ambiguous. This clonotype originated in a human donor who received a liver transplant. The CDR3 DNA sequence: TGTGCCAGCAGTGATGGACCTACTAATAGCAATCAGCCCCAGCATTTT. Translating gives CASSDGPTNSNQPQHF.